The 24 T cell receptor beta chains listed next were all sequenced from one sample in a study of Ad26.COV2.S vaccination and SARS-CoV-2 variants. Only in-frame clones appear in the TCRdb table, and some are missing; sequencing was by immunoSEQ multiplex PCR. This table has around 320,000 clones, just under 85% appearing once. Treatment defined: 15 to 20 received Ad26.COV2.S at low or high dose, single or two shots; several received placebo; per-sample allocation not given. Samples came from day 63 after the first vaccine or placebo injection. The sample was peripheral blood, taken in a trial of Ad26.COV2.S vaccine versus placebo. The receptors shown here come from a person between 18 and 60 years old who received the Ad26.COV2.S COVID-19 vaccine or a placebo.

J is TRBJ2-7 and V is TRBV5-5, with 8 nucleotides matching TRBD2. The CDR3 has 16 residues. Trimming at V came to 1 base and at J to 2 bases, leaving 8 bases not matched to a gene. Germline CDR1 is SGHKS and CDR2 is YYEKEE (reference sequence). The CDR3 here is CASSLPSGGPPYEQYF. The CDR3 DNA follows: TGTGCCAGCAGCTTGCCCAGCGGGGGACCTCCCTACGAGCAGTACTTC.

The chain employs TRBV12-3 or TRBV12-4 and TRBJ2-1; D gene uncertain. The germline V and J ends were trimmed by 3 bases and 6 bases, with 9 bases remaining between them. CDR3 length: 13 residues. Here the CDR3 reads CASSFQIPNEQFF. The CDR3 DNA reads TGTGCCAGCAGTTTCCAGATACCCAATGAGCAGTTCTTC.

CDR3 sequence reads: CASSQTGGYQPQHF. Here the CDR3 DNA reads TGTGCCAGCAGCCAGACAGGGGGCTATCAGCCCCAGCATTTT. The chain couples TRBV3-1 (or the pseudogene TRBV3-2) to TRBJ1-5; 10 bases are shared with TRBD1. The junction had 1 base not matched to a gene; V was cut back by 3 bases and J by 5 bases. This CDR3 comprises 14 residues. CDR1 is LGHDT, CDR2 YNNKEL, per germline (reference sequence).

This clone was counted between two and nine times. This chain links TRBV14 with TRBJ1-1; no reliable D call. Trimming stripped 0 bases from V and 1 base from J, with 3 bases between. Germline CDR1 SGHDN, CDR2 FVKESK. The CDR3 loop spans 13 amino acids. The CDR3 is CASSQDQNTEAFF. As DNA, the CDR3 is TGTGCCAGCAGCCAAGATCAGAACACTGAAGCTTTCTTT.

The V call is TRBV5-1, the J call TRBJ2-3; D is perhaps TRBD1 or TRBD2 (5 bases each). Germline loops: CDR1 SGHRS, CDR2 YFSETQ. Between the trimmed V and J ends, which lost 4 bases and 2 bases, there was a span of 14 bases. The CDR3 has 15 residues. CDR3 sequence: CASSPGTANTDTQYF. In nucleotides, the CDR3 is TGCGCCAGCAGCCCTGGGACGGCAAACACAGATACGCAGTATTTT.

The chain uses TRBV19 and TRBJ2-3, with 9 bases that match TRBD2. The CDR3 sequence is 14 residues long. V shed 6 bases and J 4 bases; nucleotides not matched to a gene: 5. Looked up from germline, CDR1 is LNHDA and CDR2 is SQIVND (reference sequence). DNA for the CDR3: TGTGCCAGTAGCCGGACTAGCGTGGCAGATACGCAGTATTTT. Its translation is CASSRTSVADTQYF.

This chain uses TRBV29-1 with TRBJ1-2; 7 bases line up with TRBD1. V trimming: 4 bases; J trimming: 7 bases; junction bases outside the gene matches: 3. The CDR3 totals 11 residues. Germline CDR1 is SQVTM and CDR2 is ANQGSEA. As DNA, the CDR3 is TGCAGCGTTGTGTCAGGGGGTGGCTACACCTTC. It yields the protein CSVVSGGGYTF.

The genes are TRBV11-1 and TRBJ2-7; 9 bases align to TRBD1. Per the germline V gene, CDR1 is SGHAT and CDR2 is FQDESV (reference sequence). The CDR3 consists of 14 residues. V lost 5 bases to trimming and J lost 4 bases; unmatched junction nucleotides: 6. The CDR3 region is CASSLGTGRYEQYF. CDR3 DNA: TGTGCCAGCAGCCTCGGGACAGGGAGGTACGAGCAGTACTTC.

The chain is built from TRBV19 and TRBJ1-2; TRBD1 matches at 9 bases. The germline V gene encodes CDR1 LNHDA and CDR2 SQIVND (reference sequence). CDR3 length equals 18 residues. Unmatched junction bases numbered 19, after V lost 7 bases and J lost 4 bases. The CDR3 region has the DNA TGTGCCAGTACCCCCATGGGACAGGGATTCTACTTTTCCTATGGCTACACCTTC. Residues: CASTPMGQGFYFSYGYTF.

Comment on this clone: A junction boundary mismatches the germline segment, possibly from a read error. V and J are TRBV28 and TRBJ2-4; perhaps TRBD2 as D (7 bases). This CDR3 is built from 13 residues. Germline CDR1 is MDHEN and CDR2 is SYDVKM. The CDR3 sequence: CASSRAGAGAWGF. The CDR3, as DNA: TGTGCCAGCAGCCGGGCGGGGGCAGGGGCCTGGGGATTC. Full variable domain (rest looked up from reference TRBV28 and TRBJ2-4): DVKVTQSSRYLVKRTGEKVFLECVQDMDHENMFWYRQDPGLGLRLIYFSYDVKMKEKGDIPEGYSVSREKKERFSLILESASTNQTSMYLCASSRAGAGAWGFGAGTRLSVL.

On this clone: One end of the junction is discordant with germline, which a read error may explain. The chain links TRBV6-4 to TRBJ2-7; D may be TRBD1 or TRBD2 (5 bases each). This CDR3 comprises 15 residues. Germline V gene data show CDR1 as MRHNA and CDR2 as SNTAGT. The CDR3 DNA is TGTGCCAGCAGTCACATAGACAGCGACTCGATTGGGAGCGGCTTC. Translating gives CASSHIDSDSIGSGF.

CDR3: CASSLAGAEAGYTF. DNA for the CDR3: TGCGCCAGCAGCTTGGCCGGGGCGGAAGCTGGCTACACCTTC. The chain couples TRBV5-1 to TRBJ1-2; perhaps TRBD1 as D (5 bases). V was cut by 0 bases and J by 7 bases, with 13 bases left in between. Germline CDR1 SGHRS, CDR2 YFSETQ. This CDR3 contains 14 residues.

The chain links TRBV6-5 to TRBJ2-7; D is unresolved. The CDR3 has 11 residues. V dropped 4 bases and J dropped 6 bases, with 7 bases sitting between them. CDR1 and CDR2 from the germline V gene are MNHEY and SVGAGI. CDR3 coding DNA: TGTGCCAGCAGTTTCGTAGGCGAGCAGTACTTC. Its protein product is CASSFVGEQYF.

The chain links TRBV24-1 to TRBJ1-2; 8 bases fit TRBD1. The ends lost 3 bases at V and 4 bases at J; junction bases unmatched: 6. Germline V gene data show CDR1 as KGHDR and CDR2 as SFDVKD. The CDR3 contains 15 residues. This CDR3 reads CATSDPGTGVYGYTF. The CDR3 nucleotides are TGTGCCACCAGTGATCCCGGGACAGGCGTCTATGGCTACACCTTC.

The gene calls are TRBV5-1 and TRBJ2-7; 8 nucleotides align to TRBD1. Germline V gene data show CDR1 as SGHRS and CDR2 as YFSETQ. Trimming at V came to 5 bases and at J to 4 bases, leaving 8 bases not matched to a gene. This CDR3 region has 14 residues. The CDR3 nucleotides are TGCGCCAGCAGGCCAATGCAGGGGGCTTACGAGCAGTACTTC. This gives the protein CASRPMQGAYEQYF.

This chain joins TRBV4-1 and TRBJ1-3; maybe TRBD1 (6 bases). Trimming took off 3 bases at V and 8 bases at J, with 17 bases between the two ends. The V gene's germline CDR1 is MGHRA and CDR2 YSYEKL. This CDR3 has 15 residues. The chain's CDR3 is CASSHPPGRGYTIYF. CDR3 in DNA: TGCGCCAGCAGCCACCCACCCGGCAGGGGTTACACCATATATTTT.

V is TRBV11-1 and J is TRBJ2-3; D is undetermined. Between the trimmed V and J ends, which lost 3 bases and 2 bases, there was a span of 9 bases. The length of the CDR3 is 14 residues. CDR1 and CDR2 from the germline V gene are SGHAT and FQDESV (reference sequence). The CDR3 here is CASSFGRLTDTQYF. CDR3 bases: TGTGCCAGCAGCTTCGGGCGACTCACAGATACGCAGTATTTT.

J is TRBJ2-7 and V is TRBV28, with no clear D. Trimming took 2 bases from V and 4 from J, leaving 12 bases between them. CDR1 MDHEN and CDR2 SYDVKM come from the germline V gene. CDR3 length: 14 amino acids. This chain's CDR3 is CASSLVILGYEQYF. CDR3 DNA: TGTGCCAGCAGTTTAGTAATCTTAGGGTACGAGCAGTACTTC.

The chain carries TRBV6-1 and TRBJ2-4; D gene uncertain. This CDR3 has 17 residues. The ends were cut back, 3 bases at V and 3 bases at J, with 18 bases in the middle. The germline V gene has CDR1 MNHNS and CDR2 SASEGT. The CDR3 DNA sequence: TGTGCCAGCAGTGACCCCCCGGTATTGGTCTTCAAAAACATTCAGTACTTC. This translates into CASSDPPVLVFKNIQYF.

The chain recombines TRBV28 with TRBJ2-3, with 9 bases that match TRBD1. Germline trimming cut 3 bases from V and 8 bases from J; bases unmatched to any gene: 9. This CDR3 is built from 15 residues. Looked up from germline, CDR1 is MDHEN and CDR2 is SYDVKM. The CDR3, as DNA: TGTGCCAGCAGTTTGGGGGACAGGGATTCGGGTACGCAGTATTTT. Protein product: CASSLGDRDSGTQYF. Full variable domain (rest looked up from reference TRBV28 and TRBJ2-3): DVKVTQSSRYLVKRTGEKVFLECVQDMDHENMFWYRQDPGLGLRLIYFSYDVKMKEKGDIPEGYSVSREKKERFSLILESASTNQTSMYLCASSLGDRDSGTQYFGPGTRLTVL.

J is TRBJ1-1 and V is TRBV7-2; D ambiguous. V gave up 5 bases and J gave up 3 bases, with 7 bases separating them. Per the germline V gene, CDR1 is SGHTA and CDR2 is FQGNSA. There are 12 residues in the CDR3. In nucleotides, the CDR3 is TGTGCCAGCAGCCTTAGTTACACTGAAGCTTTCTTT. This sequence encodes CASSLSYTEAFF.

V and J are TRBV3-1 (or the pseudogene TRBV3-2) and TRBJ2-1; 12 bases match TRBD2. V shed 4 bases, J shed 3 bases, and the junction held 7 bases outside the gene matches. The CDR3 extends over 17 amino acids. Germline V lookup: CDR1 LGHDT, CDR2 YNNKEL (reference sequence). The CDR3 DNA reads TGTGCCAGCAGCCCGGAGCCGGGACTAGCGGGCTACAATGAGCAGTTCTTC. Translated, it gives CASSPEPGLAGYNEQFF.

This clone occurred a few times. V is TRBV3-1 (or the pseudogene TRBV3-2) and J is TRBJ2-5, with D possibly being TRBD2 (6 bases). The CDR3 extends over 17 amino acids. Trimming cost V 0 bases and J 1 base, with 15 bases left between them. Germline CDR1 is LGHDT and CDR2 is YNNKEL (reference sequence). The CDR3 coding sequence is TGTGCCAGCAGCCAAGATCAAGGGGCGGGGATCCAAGAGACCCAGTACTTC. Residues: CASSQDQGAGIQETQYF.

The CDR3: CASSEHEKLFF. In DNA form, the CDR3 reads TGTGCCAGCAGTGAACATGAAAAACTGTTTTTT. The chain links TRBV28 to TRBJ1-4, with D unclear. V lost 5 bases and J 6 bases, leaving 4 bases between the germline ends. The CDR3 totals 11 residues. The germline V gene has CDR1 MDHEN and CDR2 SYDVKM.